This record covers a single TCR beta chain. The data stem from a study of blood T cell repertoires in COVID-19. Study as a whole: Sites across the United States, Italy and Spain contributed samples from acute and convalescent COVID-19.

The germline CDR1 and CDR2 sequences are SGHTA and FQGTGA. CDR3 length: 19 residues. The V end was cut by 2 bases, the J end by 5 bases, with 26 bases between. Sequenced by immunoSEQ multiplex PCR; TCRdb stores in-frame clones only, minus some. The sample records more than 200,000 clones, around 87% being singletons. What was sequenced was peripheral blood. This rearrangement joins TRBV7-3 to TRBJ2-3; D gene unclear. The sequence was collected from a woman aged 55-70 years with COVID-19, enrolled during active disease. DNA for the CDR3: TGTGCCAGCAGCTTACCCCAGCCCTGGCCAGCGCCTGCACAAGATACGCAGTATTTT. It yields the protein CASSLPQPWPAPAQDTQYF.